The TCR beta chain under discussion was sequenced for a study of blood T cell repertoires in COVID-19 (TCRdb year 2020). Describing the broader study: Collaborator samples came from the United States, Italy and Spain and covered acute and convalescent phases of COVID-19. Samples were obtained from the ongoing ImmuneRACE study (first 160 participants) and from roughly 1,300 subjects provided by 6 global collaborators. The repertoires were made available in a free public database intended to serve as a resource for research on the immune response to SARS-CoV-2. Sample metadata almost always included a de-identified subject ID, COVID-19 status, age in years and sex. The prospective study material was composed of cDNA or gDNA derived from T cells, B-cell-depleted T cells, or PBMCs. Subjects who had been exposed to COVID-19, were actively infected with it, or had recovered from it provided the deeply sampled blood TCRbeta repertoires that made up the dataset. Where HLA class I and class II types were available, the types were taken from metadata supplied by the sample provider, not from assay-based typing. General study outcomes and caveats: The quantity of clinical and demographic metadata differed by source and by participant and was supplied without curation.

The immunoSEQ Assay, a bias-controlled multiplex PCR, was used to amplify TCRbeta CDR3 regions from genomic DNA. As for the authors' bioinformatics: The number of nucleated cells in each sample was estimated by amplification of reference gene primers within the assay. To quantify the absolute abundance of each unique TCRbeta CDR3 rearrangement, sequence reads were collapsed and filtered. Productive Simpson clonality was computed per sample as the square root of Simpson's diversity index over productive rearrangements. TCRdb mirrors the immuneACCESS table, restricted to in-frame sequences. Some clones are absent from its copies; in checked studies, under half trace to an unresolved V gene, and the reason for the others is unknown. V and J calls and clone size are copied from that table; D and trimming were computed from the DNA. The sample has about 210,000 clones on record, around 84% of them singletons. Clones ranked in the top ten supply 9.5% to 15% of the sample.

Whole blood was collected in K2EDTA tubes by collaborating institutions according to the institutions' own protocols. For TCRbeta analysis, collaborators shipped samples in one of three forms: frozen whole blood, isolated PBMCs, or DNA extracted from either of those sample types. V and J lose 4 bases and 3 bases, and a span of 13 bases separates them. Per the germline V gene (reference sequence), SGHKS is the CDR1 and YYEKEE is the CDR2. The CDR3 covers 15 residues, taking in both the cysteine and the phenylalanine. Only the CDR3 DNA stays, 45 bases, in frame from base 1. A remark on this clone: Its antigen target is currently unknown. Per-nucleotide qualities are absent, and no much larger clonotype sits a single base away.

The chain links TRBV5-5 with TRBJ2-2; no D segment can be confidently identified. The sequence was collected from a human donor in a cohort sampled during active COVID-19. Sequencing used peripheral blood. The DNA sequence is given as TGTGCCAGCAGCATTGTTGGCCCAGACACCGGGGAGCTGTTTTTT. This translates into CASSIVGPDTGELFF.